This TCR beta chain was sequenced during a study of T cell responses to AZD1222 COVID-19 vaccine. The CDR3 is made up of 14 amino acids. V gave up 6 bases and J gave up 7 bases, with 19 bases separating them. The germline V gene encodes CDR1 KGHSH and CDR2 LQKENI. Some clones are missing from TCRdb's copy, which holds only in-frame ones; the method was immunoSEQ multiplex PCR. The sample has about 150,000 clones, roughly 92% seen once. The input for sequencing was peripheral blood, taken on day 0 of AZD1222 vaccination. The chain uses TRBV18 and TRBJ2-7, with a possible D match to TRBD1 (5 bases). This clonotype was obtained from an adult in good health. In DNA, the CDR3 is TGTGCCAGCTCGCCTACCCAGGGCTCTCGAGAGCAGTACTTC. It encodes CASSPTQGSREQYF.